Each of the 19 T cell receptor beta chains below was sequenced from the same sample in a study of Ad26.COV2.S vaccination and SARS-CoV-2 variants. Treatment defined: some 20 received Ad26.COV2.S at low or high dose, single or two shots; roughly five received placebo; per-sample allocation not given. Day 63 after the first vaccine or placebo injection was the time point for sampling. Generated by immunoSEQ multiplex PCR, the TCRdb table keeps only in-frame clones and is missing some. The table shows 300,000 to 350,000 clones, with about 82% occurring only once. Sample: peripheral blood, taken in a trial of Ad26.COV2.S vaccine versus placebo. Receptor source: a person between 18 and 60 years old who received the Ad26.COV2.S COVID-19 vaccine or a placebo.

This chain joins TRBV7-2 and TRBJ1-5; no clear D. V shed 4 bases and J shed 1 base, with 11 bases lying between them. This CDR3 region has 15 residues. CDR1 and CDR2 (germline): SGHTA, FQGNSA. CDR3 nucleotides: TGTGCCAGCAGCTATACAGCTACAAGCAATCAGCCCCAGCATTTT. Amino acid sequence: CASSYTATSNQPQHF.

J is TRBJ2-6 and V is TRBV5-4; 12 positions agree with TRBD1. The trim removed 3 bases at V and 4 bases at J, leaving 8 bases unmatched. This CDR3 is 18 amino acids long. Germline V gene lookup returns CDR1 SGHNT and CDR2 YYREEE (reference sequence). The CDR3 DNA reads TGTGCCAGCAGCTCCCGGGACAGGGGGCTGCTGGGGGCCAACGTCCTGACTTTC. It codes for CASSSRDRGLLGANVLTF.

This chain joins TRBV6-2 or TRBV6-3 and TRBJ1-5; no clear D. This CDR3 is built from 14 residues. V was shortened by 5 bases and J by 0 bases, with 8 bases between the two germline ends. The germline gives CDR1 MNHEY, CDR2 SVGEGT. The CDR3 nucleotides read TGTGCCAGCAGTGCGACCTATAGCAATCAGCCCCAGCATTTT. It specifies CASSATYSNQPQHF.

This clone occurred once. J is TRBJ1-2 and V is TRBV11-2; D unclear. CDR3 length: 14 residues. V was shortened by 1 base and J by 3 bases, with 9 bases between the two germline ends. Germline values: CDR1 SGHAT, CDR2 FQNNGV. This CDR3 is CASSLGLLDYGYTF. As DNA, the CDR3 is TGTGCCAGCAGCTTAGGACTCCTCGACTATGGCTACACCTTC. Full variable domain (outside the CDR3, taken from reference TRBV11-2 and TRBJ1-2): EAGVAQSPRYKIIEKRQSVAFWCNPISGHATLYWYQQILGQGPKLLIQFQNNGVVDDSQLPKDRFSAERLKGVDSTLKIQPAKLEDSAVYLCASSLGLLDYGYTFGSGTRLTVV.

This sequence joins TRBV7-2 and TRBJ1-2; D might be TRBD1 (5 bases). Trimming pared 1 base from V and 2 bases from J, leaving 14 bases between. This CDR3 contains 16 residues. Germline CDR1 and CDR2: SGHTA and FQGNSA. The CDR3: CASSLGGGGKNYGYTF. The CDR3 DNA reads as TGTGCCAGCAGCTTAGGGGGTGGGGGAAAAAACTATGGCTACACCTTC.

The rearrangement joins TRBV2 to TRBJ1-6, with D perhaps matching TRBD1 (6 bases). The CDR3 totals 13 residues. The ends were cut back, 5 bases at V and 7 bases at J, with 9 bases in the middle. CDR1 is SNHLY and CDR2 is FYNNEI in the germline V gene. The CDR3 protein is CASSTGPNSPLHF. The DNA of the CDR3 is TGTGCCAGCAGTACAGGGCCCAATTCACCCCTCCACTTT.

The chain recombines TRBV29-1 with TRBJ1-1, with TRBD1 identical over 10 bases. V lost 4 bases to trimming and J lost 11 bases; unmatched junction nucleotides: 16. This CDR3 contains 15 residues. Germline V gene data show CDR1 as SQVTM and CDR2 as ANQGSEA. DNA for the CDR3: TGCAGCGTTGTCGTGACAGGGGGCATCTTAGAGGGGGCTTTCTTT. It encodes CSVVVTGGILEGAFF.

This clone appeared a single time. The chain joins TRBV11-2 to TRBJ1-2, with D uncertain. The CDR3 is 15 residues long. Trimming removed 0 bases from V and 6 bases from J, with 14 bases in between. Germline V gene sequence: CDR1 SGHAT, CDR2 FQNNGV. In DNA, the CDR3 is TGTGCCAGCAGCTTAGACTCCCCAGATATAAATGGCTACACCTTC. Protein: CASSLDSPDINGYTF.

This clone showed up just once. At one boundary the junction diverges from the germline segment, which might be a read error. The rearrangement uses TRBV27 and TRBJ1-3; D ambiguous. The germline CDR1 and CDR2 sequences are MNHEY and SMNVEV (reference sequence). The CDR3 covers 14 residues. CDR3 in amino acids: CASSPQPSGSTIYF. The CDR3 bases are TGTGCCAGCAGTCCTCAACCCTCTGGAAGCACCATATATTTT.

The V gene is TRBV19, the J gene TRBJ1-2; 11 nucleotides line up with TRBD1. This CDR3 region has 16 residues. With V trimmed by 3 bases and J by 3 bases, 6 bases remained unmatched. The V gene's germline CDR1 is LNHDA and CDR2 SQIVND (reference sequence). The CDR3 bases are TGTGCCAGTAGTATCCCCCGGACAGGGGGCCACTATGGCTACACCTTC. Protein: CASSIPRTGGHYGYTF.

In this sample, this clone turned up a few times. CDR3 residues: CASRNSGAATEAFF. The CDR3 nucleotides read TGTGCCAGCAGAAATTCAGGGGCGGCGACTGAAGCTTTCTTT. The chain has TRBV14 and TRBJ1-1, with D perhaps matching TRBD1 (6 bases). Germline CDR1 SGHDN, CDR2 FVKESK. The CDR3 is 14 residues long. V gave up 6 bases and J gave up 5 bases, with 16 bases separating them. The full variable domain, completed using reference TRBV14 and TRBJ1-1, is EAGVTQFPSHSVIEKGQTVTLRCDPISGHDNLYWYRRVMGKEIKFLLHFVKESKQDESGMPNNRFLAERTGGTYSTLKVQPAELEDSGVYFCASRNSGAATEAFFGQGTRLTVV.

Turning to this clone: Other DNA sequences from this sample encode an identical CDR3 as well. J is TRBJ1-2 and V is TRBV5-1; TRBD1 agrees at 7 bases. The CDR3 loop spans 14 amino acids. V lost 0 bases, J lost 3 bases, and 2 bases stayed unmatched. Germline V gene sequence: CDR1 SGHRS, CDR2 YFSETQ. The CDR3 region is CASSLVGTDYGYTF. The CDR3 coding sequence is TGCGCCAGCAGCTTGGTGGGGACAGACTATGGCTACACCTTC.

V and J are TRBV7-2 and TRBJ1-5; D is possibly TRBD1 (5 bases). V dropped 2 bases and J dropped 3 bases, with 11 bases sitting between them. The CDR3 has 15 amino acids. Germline V gene sequence: CDR1 SGHTA, CDR2 FQGNSA. As DNA, the CDR3 is TGTGCCAGCAGCTTATCGGGGGTTTCCAATCAGCCCCAGCATTTT. Its protein is CASSLSGVSNQPQHF.

The chain joins TRBV3-1 (or the pseudogene TRBV3-2) to TRBJ2-3; the match to TRBD1 covers 9 bases. The CDR3 totals 15 residues. The J segment lost 4 bases and the V segment lost 4 bases, leaving 6 bases of the junction unmatched. CDR1 and CDR2 (germline): LGHDT, YNNKEL (reference sequence). In nucleotides, the CDR3 is TGTGCCAGCAGCCCGCGGGACAGGGAGTCAGATACGCAGTATTTT. This encodes CASSPRDRESDTQYF.

This CDR3 reads CASSVDPFQETQYF. CDR3 nucleotide sequence: TGTGCCAGCAGCGTAGACCCGTTCCAAGAGACCCAGTACTTC. This chain joins TRBV9 and TRBJ2-5; D gene uncertain. CDR3 size: 14 residues. V dropped 0 bases and J dropped 1 base, with 7 bases sitting between them. Germline CDR1 is SGDLS and CDR2 is YYNGEE.

J is TRBJ2-7 and V is TRBV10-3; perhaps TRBD1 as D (5 bases). The CDR3 has 16 amino acids. V lost 0 bases and J lost 0, with 12 bases in between. Germline-derived CDR1 and CDR2 are ENHRY and SYGVKD. Here the CDR3 reads CAISESGRVGSYEQYF. The CDR3 DNA sequence: TGTGCCATCAGTGAGTCGGGCAGGGTGGGCTCCTACGAGCAGTACTTC.

The chain recombines TRBV7-9 with TRBJ1-2; D is undetermined. V lost 5 bases and J lost 1, with 14 bases in between. This CDR3 has 15 residues. Germline CDR1 reads SEHNR; CDR2 reads FQNEAQ (reference sequence). The chain's CDR3 is CASSPPRGNNYGYTF. The CDR3 DNA reads as TGTGCCAGCAGCCCCCCTCGGGGAAATAACTATGGCTACACCTTC.

The chain recombines TRBV7-2 with TRBJ1-6; TRBD1 might be the D (6 bases). The germline V and J ends were trimmed by 1 base and 9 bases, with 13 bases remaining between them. There are 15 residues in the CDR3. CDR1 and CDR2 from the germline V gene are SGHTA and FQGNSA. For the CDR3, the DNA is TGTGCCAGCAGCTTAGAGGGACATGGAATTTCACCCCTCCACTTT. Its translation: CASSLEGHGISPLHF.

This sequence joins TRBV7-9 and TRBJ2-3; unclear D gene. V lost 2 bases, J lost 3 bases, and 6 bases lay in between. Germline CDR1 and CDR2: SEHNR and FQNEAQ (reference sequence). CDR3 length: 13 residues. The CDR3 sequence is CASSLYFTDTQYF. The CDR3 nucleotides read TGTGCCAGCAGCTTATACTTTACAGATACGCAGTATTTT.